The 15 T cell receptor beta chains given below trace back to one sample, sequenced in a study of T-cell reconstitution after alpha-beta-depleted transplantation in children. It was with unique molecular identifiers that the TCRbeta library was prepared. Each CDR3 protein is one row after TCRdb ran MiXCR on the PCR reads. The sample carries around 370,000 distinct CDR3 sequences, 10% recorded once. The specimen was PBMCs from the stem cell graft donor, collected from the stem cell graft. The receptors originated from a human donor who donated a stem cell graft to a child with acute lymphoblastic leukemia.

J is TRBJ1-6 and V is TRBV30, with D hard to call. The CDR3 totals 15 residues. Trimming removed 0 bases from V and 6 bases from J, with 12 bases in between. From germline, CDR1 is GTSNPN and CDR2 SVGIG (reference sequence). The CDR3 nucleotides are TGTGCCTGGAGTGTACTATCGGGGATTAATTCACCCCTCCACTTT. It specifies CAWSVLSGINSPLHF.

V gene TRBV12-3 or TRBV12-4 combines with J gene TRBJ2-1, with D unclear. Trimming removed 0 bases from V and 12 bases from J, with 9 bases in between. The CDR3 spans 12 residues. CDR3 bases: TGTGCCAGCAGTTTAGCGCGAGTTGCGCAGTTCTTC. This sequence encodes CASSLARVAQFF.

The sample holds many counts of this clonotype. This chain connects TRBV18 to TRBJ2-6; no clear D gene. Trimming removed 1 base from V and 1 base from J, with 17 bases in between. CDR1 is KGHSH, CDR2 LQKENI, per germline. The CDR3 spans 19 residues. CDR3 residues: CASSPLPGWLNSGANVLTF. In DNA form, the CDR3 reads TGTGCCAGCTCACCACTGCCCGGTTGGTTAAATTCTGGGGCCAACGTCCTGACTTTC.

The chain uses TRBV15 and TRBJ2-3; the match to TRBD2 covers 8 bases. Germline-derived CDR1 and CDR2 are LNHNV and YYDKDF (reference sequence). This CDR3 is 17 amino acids long. V was pared by 4 bases and J by 2 bases, with 11 bases of the junction left unmatched. The CDR3 reads CATSTGVLAVVTDTQYF. The CDR3 nucleotides are TGTGCCACCAGCACAGGGGTACTAGCGGTTGTCACAGATACGCAGTATTTT.

The table lists this clonotype with a few counts. The V gene is TRBV2, the J gene TRBJ2-1; possibly TRBD1 for D (6 bases). CDR1 and CDR2 from the germline V gene are SNHLY and FYNNEI. This CDR3 has 13 amino acids. With 3 bases removed from V and 5 bases from J, the gap between germline ends came to 8 bases. Here the CDR3 DNA reads TGTGCCAGCAGTGAGAACAGGGACAATGAGCAGTTCTTC. Translation: CASSENRDNEQFF.

This chain uses TRBV4-1 with TRBJ1-5, with D unclear. Germline V gene sequence: CDR1 MGHRA, CDR2 YSYEKL. CDR3 size: 17 residues. Trimming pared 0 bases from V and 0 bases from J, leaving 12 bases between. The CDR3 region is CASSQDPSPYSNQPQHF. In DNA, the CDR3 is TGCGCCAGCAGCCAAGATCCCTCCCCTTATAGCAATCAGCCCCAGCATTTT.

The chain has TRBV9 and TRBJ2-2; D might be TRBD2 (5 bases). The CDR3 spans 14 residues. Germline V gene data show CDR1 as SGDLS and CDR2 as YYNGEE. The V end lost 0 bases, the J end lost 7 bases, and 10 bases lay between the germline ends. The CDR3 reads CASSVGTQGGELFF. The CDR3 DNA follows: TGTGCCAGCAGCGTAGGGACTCAAGGCGGGGAGCTGTTTTTT. Supplemented by reference TRBV9 and TRBJ2-2, the full variable domain reads DSGVTQTPKHLITATGQRVTLRCSPRSGDLSVYWYQQSLDQGLQFLIQYYNGEERAKGNILERFSAQQFPDLHSELNLSSLELGDSALYFCASSVGTQGGELFFGEGSRLTVL.

V and J are TRBV7-9 and TRBJ1-2, with a possible D match to TRBD1 (5 bases). The CDR3 length is 17 residues. The V gene's germline CDR1 is SEHNR and CDR2 FQNEAQ (reference sequence). V lost 1 base, J lost 6 bases, and 21 bases lay in between. CDR3 sequence: CASSLGPGRGSGDGYTF. In nucleotides, the CDR3 is TGTGCCAGCAGCTTAGGTCCTGGCCGGGGCAGTGGGGATGGCTACACCTTC.

The J gene is TRBJ2-7, the V gene TRBV4-3; possible D gene TRBD1, 5 bases. The CDR3 runs 16 residues. Germline CDR1 is LGHNA and CDR2 is YSLEER. The ends were cut back, 1 base at V and 3 bases at J, with 16 bases in the middle. This CDR3 reads CASSQVVAFDSYEQYF. In DNA, the CDR3 is TGCGCCAGCAGCCAAGTCGTCGCCTTCGACAGCTACGAGCAGTACTTC.

This clonotype was counted a few times. This chain joins TRBV11-3 and TRBJ2-1; D gene uncertain. CDR3 length: 13 residues. V gave up 0 bases and J gave up 6 bases, with 6 bases separating them. In germline, CDR1 is SGHNT, CDR2 YENEEA. CDR3 sequence reads: CASSLDMSNEQFF. The DNA for the CDR3 is TGTGCCAGCAGCTTAGATATGAGCAATGAGCAGTTCTTC.

The gene calls are TRBV7-9 and TRBJ2-7, with TRBD2 as a possible D gene (5 bases). This CDR3 has 15 residues. From germline, CDR1 is SEHNR and CDR2 FQNEAQ (reference sequence). Trimming removed 5 bases from V and 7 bases from J, with 21 bases in between. CDR3 amino acids: CASSPPEVLMGEQYF. Here the CDR3 DNA reads TGTGCCAGCAGCCCCCCGGAGGTCCTCATGGGTGAGCAGTACTTC.

The genes are TRBV11-2 and TRBJ1-6, with D possibly being TRBD1 (5 bases). CDR1 SGHAT and CDR2 FQNNGV come from the germline V gene. The CDR3 is 19 residues long. Trimming removed 0 bases from V and 6 bases from J, with 21 bases in between. The CDR3 DNA is TGTGCCAGCAGCTTAGATTCGGTGGGGCAGGGAGGGCCTAATTCACCCCTCCACTTT. Protein product: CASSLDSVGQGGPNSPLHF.

The chain employs TRBV6-1 and TRBJ1-1; 7 positions match TRBD1. With 6 bases clipped from V and 5 bases from J, the junction kept 9 bases outside the gene matches. The CDR3 runs 14 residues. Germline V gives CDR1 MNHNS, CDR2 SASEGT. CDR3 in DNA: TGTGCCAGCAGGCCAACAGGGGTTGGGACTGAAGCTTTCTTT. It encodes CASRPTGVGTEAFF.

This clonotype was counted at least ten times. J is TRBJ1-3 and V is TRBV5-1, with D unresolved. The CDR3 is 15 residues long. The V gene lost 4 bases and the J gene lost 1 base, with 12 bases spanning the gap. Germline V gene lookup returns CDR1 SGHRS and CDR2 YFSETQ. CDR3: CASSLTGQSGNTIYF. The CDR3 DNA sequence: TGCGCCAGCAGCCTAACCGGGCAGTCTGGAAACACCATATATTTT. Using reference TRBV5-1 and TRBJ1-3 for the parts outside the CDR3, the full variable domain is KAGVTQTPRYLIKTRGQQVTLSCSPISGHRSVSWYQQTPGQGLQFLFEYFSETQRNKGNFPGRFSGRQFSNSRSEMNVSTLELGDSALYLCASSLTGQSGNTIYFGEGSWLTVV.

This sequence joins TRBV7-8 and TRBJ1-2; 7 nucleotides match TRBD1. Germline V CDR1 and CDR2: SGHVS, FQNEAQ. V trimming: 5 bases; J trimming: 8 bases; junction bases outside the gene matches: 14. The CDR3 extends over 15 amino acids. CDR3 in DNA: TGTGCCAGCAGCCCTAGGACAGGCAGCGGCTCCGGCTACACCTTC. Its protein is CASSPRTGSGSGYTF.